This T cell receptor beta chain was recovered during a study of CD8 T cells in ankylosing spondylitis. The study, taken as a whole, reports: Matched synovial fluid from ankylosing spondylitis patients was reported to be enriched for disease-linked clones. Disease-linked clones bore a CD8+ phenotype and were relatively rare in peripheral blood. There was a TCR beta motif, made of eight highly homologous variants, that appeared characteristic of ankylosing spondylitis blood.

The V end lost 4 bases, the J end lost 6 bases, and 9 bases lay between the germline ends. The germline CDR1 and CDR2 sequences are SQVTM and ANQGSEA. The CDR3 spans 11 residues. In its sample, this clonotype was seen many times. What it binds is unknown. With molecular barcodes, quantitative 5'-RACE was used to make the TCR beta libraries. MiXCR, applied by TCRdb to the 5' RACE reads, yields one record per CDR3 protein. The sample shows about 150,000 distinct CDR3 sequences, more than 5.5% of them seen only once. The sequence came from a female donor with ankylosing spondylitis or in good health (not recorded which). Sequenced: blood, either unsorted or a sorted T cell fraction (not recorded which). The chain carries TRBV29-1 and TRBJ1-1; weak D call: TRBD1 (5 bases). The CDR3 is CSVVTVPEAFF. DNA for the CDR3: TGCAGCGTTGTGACAGTCCCTGAAGCTTTCTTT.